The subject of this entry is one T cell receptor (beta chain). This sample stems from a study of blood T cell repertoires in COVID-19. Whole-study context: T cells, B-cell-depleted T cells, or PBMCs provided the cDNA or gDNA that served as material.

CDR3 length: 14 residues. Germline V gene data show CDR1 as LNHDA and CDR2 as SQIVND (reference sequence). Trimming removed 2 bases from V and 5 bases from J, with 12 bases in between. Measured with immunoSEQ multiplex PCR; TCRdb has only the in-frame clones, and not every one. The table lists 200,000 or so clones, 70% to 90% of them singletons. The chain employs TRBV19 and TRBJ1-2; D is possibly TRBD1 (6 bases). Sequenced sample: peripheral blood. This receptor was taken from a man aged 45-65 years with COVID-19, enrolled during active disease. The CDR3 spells CASSILGTRYGYTF. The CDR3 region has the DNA TGTGCCAGTAGTATACTAGGGACACGTTATGGCTACACCTTC. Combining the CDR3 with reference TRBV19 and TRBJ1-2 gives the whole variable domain DGGITQSPKYLFRKEGQNVTLSCEQNLNHDAMYWYRQDPGQGLRLIYYSQIVNDFQKGDIAEGYSVSREKKESFPLTVTSAQKNPTAFYLCASSILGTRYGYTFGSGTRLTVV.